This T cell receptor beta chain was found in a study of cytomegalovirus exposure and HLA in healthy donors. General study findings and limits: More clonal expansion characterized HLA-associated TCR beta chains than equally common others in a later analysis. Differences between HLA loci emerged in a later analysis of TCR association rates, with DRB1 most and HLA-C fewest. Segments of the TCR beta V type were, in most cases, productive about 87% or about 30% of the time in an earlier analysis.

Points on this clone: No antigen is known for it.

The PCR was carried out with 60 Vbeta primers and 13 Jbeta primers. Authors' data handling: It was a later analysis that counted about 80 million unique TCR beta chains, of which around 11 million were shared. Measured with immunoSEQ multiplex PCR; TCRdb has only the in-frame clones, and not every one. V and J calls and clone size are copied from that table; D and trimming were computed from the DNA. Of more than 100,000 clones detected, roughly three quarters appear once; the ten largest clones hold 0.8% to 0.95%. The origin of this receptor is a woman aged 60 to 75 in good health and CMV-seronegative. The sequenced sample consisted of PBMCs.

The CDR3 is CASSARKDSYGYTF. The CDR3, as DNA: TGTGCCAGCAGTGCCCGAAAGGACAGCTATGGCTACACCTTC. The chain is built from TRBV2 and TRBJ1-2, with a possible D match to TRBD1 (6 bases). Trimming took 4 bases from V and 4 from J, leaving 13 bases between them. The V gene's germline CDR1 is SNHLY and CDR2 FYNNEI. The CDR3 length is 14 residues.